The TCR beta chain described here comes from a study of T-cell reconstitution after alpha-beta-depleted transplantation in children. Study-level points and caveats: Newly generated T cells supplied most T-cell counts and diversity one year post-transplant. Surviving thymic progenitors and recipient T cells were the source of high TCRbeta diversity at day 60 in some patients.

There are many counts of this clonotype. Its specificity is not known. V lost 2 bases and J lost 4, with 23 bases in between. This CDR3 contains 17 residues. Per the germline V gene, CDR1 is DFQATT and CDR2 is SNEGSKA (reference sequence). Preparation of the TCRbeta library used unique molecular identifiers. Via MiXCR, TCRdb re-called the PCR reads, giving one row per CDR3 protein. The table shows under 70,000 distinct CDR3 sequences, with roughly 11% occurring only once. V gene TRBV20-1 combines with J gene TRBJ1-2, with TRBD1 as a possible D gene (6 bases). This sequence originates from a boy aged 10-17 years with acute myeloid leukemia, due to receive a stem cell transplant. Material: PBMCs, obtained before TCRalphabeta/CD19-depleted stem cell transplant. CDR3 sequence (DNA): TGCAGTGCTAGACCCCCTCGTGGGGGGGGCGGTGGCTATGGCTACACCTTC. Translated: CSARPPRGGGGGYGYTF.